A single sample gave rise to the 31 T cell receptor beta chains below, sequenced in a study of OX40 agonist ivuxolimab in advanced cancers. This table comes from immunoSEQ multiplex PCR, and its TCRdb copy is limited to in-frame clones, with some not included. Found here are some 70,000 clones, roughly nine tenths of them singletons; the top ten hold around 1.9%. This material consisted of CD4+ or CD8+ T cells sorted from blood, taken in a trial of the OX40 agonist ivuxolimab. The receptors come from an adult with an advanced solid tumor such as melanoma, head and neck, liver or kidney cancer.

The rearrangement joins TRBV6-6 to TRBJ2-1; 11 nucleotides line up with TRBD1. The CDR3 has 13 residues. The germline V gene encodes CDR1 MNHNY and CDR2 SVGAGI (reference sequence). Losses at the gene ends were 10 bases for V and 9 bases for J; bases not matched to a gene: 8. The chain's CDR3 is CAIKDRGRSEQFF. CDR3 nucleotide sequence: TGTGCCATCAAGGACAGGGGGCGGAGTGAGCAGTTCTTC.

In DNA form, the CDR3 reads TGCGCCAGCAGCATGGCCGGGACAGGTAGCGAGCGTTTCTTC. This translates into CASSMAGTGSERFF. The chain uses TRBV5-1 and TRBJ2-1, with 8 bases fitting TRBD1. From germline, CDR1 is SGHRS and CDR2 YFSETQ. The CDR3 has 14 amino acids. The junction had 16 bases not matched to a gene; V was cut back by 4 bases and J by 16 bases. Based on the CDR3 plus reference TRBV5-1 and TRBJ2-1, the full variable domain is KAGVTQTPRYLIKTRGQQVTLSCSPISGHRSVSWYQQTPGQGLQFLFEYFSETQRNKGNFPGRFSGRQFSNSRSEMNVSTLELGDSALYLCASSMAGTGSERFFGPGTRLTVL.

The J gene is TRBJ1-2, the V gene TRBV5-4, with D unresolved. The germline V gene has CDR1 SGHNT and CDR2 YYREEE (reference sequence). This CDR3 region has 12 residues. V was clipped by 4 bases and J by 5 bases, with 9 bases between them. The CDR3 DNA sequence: TGTGCCAGCAGCCAGGCCTCTTATGGCTACACCTTC. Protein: CASSQASYGYTF.

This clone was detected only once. In nucleotides, the CDR3 is TGTGCCAGCTCACCAGACAGTAACTATGGCTACACCTTC. Residues: CASSPDSNYGYTF. The chain carries TRBV18 and TRBJ1-2, with D possibly matching TRBD1 (5 bases). The germline V gene encodes CDR1 KGHSH and CDR2 LQKENI. V gave up 2 bases and J gave up 1 base, with 5 bases separating them. The CDR3 spans 13 residues.

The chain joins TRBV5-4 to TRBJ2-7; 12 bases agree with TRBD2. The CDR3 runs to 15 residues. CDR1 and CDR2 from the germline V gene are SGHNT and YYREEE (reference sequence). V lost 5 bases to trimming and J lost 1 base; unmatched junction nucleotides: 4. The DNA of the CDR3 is TGTGCCAGCAGTTATACTAGCGGGGGGTCCTACGAGCAGTACTTC. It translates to CASSYTSGGSYEQYF.

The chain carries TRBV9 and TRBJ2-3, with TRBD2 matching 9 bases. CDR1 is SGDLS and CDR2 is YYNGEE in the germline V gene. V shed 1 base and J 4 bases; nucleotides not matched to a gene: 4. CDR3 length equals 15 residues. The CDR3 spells CASSVRGGGADTQYF. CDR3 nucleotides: TGTGCCAGCAGCGTAAGGGGCGGGGGGGCAGATACGCAGTATTTT.

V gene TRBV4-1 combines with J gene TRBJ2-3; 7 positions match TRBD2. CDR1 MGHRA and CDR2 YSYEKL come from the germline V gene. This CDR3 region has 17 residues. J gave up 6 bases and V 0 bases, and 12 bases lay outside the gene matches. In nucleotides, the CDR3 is TGCGCCAGCAGCCAAGATAGAACCAGGAGCGGGGAGGATACGCAGTATTTT. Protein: CASSQDRTRSGEDTQYF.

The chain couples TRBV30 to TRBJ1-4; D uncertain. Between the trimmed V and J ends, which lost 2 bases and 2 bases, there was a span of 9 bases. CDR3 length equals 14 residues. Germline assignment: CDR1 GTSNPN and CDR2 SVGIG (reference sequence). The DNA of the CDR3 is TGTGCCTGGAGTCCCGACTTGACTAATGAAAAACTGTTTTTT. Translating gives CAWSPDLTNEKLFF.

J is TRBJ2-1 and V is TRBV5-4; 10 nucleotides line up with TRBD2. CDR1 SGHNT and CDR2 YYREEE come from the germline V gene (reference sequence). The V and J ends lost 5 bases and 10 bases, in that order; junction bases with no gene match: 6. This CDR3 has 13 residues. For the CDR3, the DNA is TGTGCCAGCAGGAGCGGGGGGGCCAGGGAGCAGTTCTTC. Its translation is CASRSGGAREQFF.

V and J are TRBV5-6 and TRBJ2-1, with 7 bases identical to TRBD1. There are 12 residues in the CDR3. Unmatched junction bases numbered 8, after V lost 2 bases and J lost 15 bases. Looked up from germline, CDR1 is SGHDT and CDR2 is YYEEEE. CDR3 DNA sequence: TGTGCCAGCAGCTTCCGGGACAGCCTGGGGTTCTTC. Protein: CASSFRDSLGFF.

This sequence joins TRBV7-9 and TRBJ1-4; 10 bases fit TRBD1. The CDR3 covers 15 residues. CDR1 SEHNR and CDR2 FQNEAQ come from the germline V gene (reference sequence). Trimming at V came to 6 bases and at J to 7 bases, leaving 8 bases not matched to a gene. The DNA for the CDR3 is TGTGCCAGCAGTCCGACCGGGACAGGGGTTGAAAAACTGTTTTTT. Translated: CASSPTGTGVEKLFF.

In DNA, the CDR3 is TGTGCCATCAACGGAGCTGGAAACACCATATATTTT. Amino acids: CAINGAGNTIYF. The chain employs TRBV10-3 and TRBJ1-3, with D unresolved. CDR3 length equals 12 residues. With 7 bases removed from V and 2 bases from J, the gap between germline ends came to 6 bases. The germline V gene encodes CDR1 ENHRY and CDR2 SYGVKD.

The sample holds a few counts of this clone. The CDR3: CASSAGGPIATGELFF. DNA of the CDR3: TGTGCCAGCAGCGCCGGAGGGCCAATTGCCACCGGGGAGCTGTTTTTT. The chain recombines TRBV9 with TRBJ2-2; the D gene is possibly TRBD2 (6 bases). Germline lookup yields CDR1 SGDLS and CDR2 YYNGEE. The CDR3 runs 16 residues. The V gene lost 3 bases and the J gene lost 4 bases, with 16 bases spanning the gap.

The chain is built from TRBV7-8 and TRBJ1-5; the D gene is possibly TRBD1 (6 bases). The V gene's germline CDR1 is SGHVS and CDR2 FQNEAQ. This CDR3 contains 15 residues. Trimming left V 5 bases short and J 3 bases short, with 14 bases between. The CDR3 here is CASSPLGTFNQPQHF. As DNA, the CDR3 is TGTGCCAGCAGCCCTCTCGGGACATTCAATCAGCCCCAGCATTTT.

The CDR3 DNA reads as TGCGCCAGCAGCCTCGGGACTGACACAGATACGCAGTATTTT. It is translated as CASSLGTDTDTQYF. The chain couples TRBV5-1 to TRBJ2-3, with D possibly TRBD2 on 6 matching bases. V lost 4 bases to trimming and J lost 2 bases, with 11 bases between them. Germline assignment: CDR1 SGHRS and CDR2 YFSETQ. This CDR3 is built from 14 residues.

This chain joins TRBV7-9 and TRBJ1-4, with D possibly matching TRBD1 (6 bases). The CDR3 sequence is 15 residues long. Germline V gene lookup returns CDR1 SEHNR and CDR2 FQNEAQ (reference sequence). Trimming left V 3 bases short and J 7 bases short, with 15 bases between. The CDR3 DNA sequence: TGTGCCAGCAGCTTTTCGGGGGGGCTACCTGAAAAACTGTTTTTT. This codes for CASSFSGGLPEKLFF.

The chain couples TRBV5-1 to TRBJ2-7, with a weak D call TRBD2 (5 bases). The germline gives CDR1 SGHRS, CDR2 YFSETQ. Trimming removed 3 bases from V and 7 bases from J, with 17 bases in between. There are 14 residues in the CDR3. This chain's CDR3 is CASSYDRGGVEQYF. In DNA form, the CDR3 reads TGCGCCAGCAGCTACGATCGGGGTGGGGTTGAGCAGTACTTC.

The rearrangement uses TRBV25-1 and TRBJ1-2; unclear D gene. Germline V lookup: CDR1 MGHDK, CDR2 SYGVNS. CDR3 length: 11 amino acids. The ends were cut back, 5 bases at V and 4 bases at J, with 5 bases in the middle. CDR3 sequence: CASSNGYGYTF. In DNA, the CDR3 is TGTGCCAGCAGTAATGGCTATGGCTACACCTTC.

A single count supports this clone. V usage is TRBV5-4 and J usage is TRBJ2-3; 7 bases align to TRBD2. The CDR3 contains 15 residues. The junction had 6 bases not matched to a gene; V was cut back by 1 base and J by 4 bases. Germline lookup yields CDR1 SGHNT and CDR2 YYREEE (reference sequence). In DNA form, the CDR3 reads TGTGCCAGCAGCTTGTCCGCGGGAGTAGCAGATACGCAGTATTTT. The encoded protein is CASSLSAGVADTQYF.

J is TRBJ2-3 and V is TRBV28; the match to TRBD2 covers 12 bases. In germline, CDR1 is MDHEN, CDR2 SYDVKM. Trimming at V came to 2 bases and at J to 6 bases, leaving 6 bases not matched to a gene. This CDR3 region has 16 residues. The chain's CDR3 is CASSLGLAGLADTQYF. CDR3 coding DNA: TGTGCCAGCAGTTTAGGACTAGCGGGACTGGCGGATACGCAGTATTTT.

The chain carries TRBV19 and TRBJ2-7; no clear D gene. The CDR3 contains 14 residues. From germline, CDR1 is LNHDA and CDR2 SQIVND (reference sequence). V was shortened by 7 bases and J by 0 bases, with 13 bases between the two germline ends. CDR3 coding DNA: TGTGCCAGTAAAAGGACCGCCTCCTCCTACGAGCAGTACTTC. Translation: CASKRTASSYEQYF.

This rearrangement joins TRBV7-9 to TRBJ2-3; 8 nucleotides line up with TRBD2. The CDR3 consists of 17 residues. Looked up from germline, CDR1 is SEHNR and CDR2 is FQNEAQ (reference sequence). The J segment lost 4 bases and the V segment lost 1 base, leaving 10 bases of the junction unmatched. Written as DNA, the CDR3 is TGTGCCAGCAGCTTAGTAGTGGCTAGCGGGTGGGCAGATACGCAGTATTTT. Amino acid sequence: CASSLVVASGWADTQYF.

Written as DNA, the CDR3 is TGTGCCAGCAGATTAGGCCGGGACAGCTACTTTGAGACCCAGTACTTC. Amino acids: CASRLGRDSYFETQYF. J is TRBJ2-5 and V is TRBV28; 7 bases are a match to TRBD1. V lost 6 bases and J lost 5; bases outside the gene matches: 15. The CDR3 sequence is 16 residues long. Germline V CDR1 and CDR2: MDHEN, SYDVKM.

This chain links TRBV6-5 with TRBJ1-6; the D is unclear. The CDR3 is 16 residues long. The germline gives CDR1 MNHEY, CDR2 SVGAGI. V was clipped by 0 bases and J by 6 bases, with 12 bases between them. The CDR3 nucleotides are TGTGCCAGCAGTTACTCCCCCTCGGGTACTAATTCACCCCTCCACTTT. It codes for CASSYSPSGTNSPLHF.

The CDR3 DNA follows: TGTGCCAGCTCACCCCCAGAGGCCCCTCGCACAGATACGCAGTATTTT. This codes for CASSPPEAPRTDTQYF. J is TRBJ2-3 and V is TRBV18; D remains unclear. The germline CDR1 and CDR2 sequences are KGHSH and LQKENI. Between the trimmed V and J ends, which lost 3 bases and 1 base, there was a span of 14 bases. This CDR3 is 16 amino acids long.

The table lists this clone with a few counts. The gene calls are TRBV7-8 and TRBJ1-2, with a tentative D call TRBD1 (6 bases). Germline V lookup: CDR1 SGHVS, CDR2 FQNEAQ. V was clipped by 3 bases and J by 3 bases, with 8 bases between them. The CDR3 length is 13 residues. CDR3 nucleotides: TGTGCCAGCAGCTTGAACAGGGACTATGGCTACACCTTC. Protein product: CASSLNRDYGYTF.

This CDR3 is CASSSISYEQYF. The CDR3 region has the DNA TGTGCCAGCAGCTCGATATCCTACGAGCAGTACTTC. This chain joins TRBV21-1 and TRBJ2-7. TRBV21-1 is a pseudogene. The CDR3 contains 12 residues.

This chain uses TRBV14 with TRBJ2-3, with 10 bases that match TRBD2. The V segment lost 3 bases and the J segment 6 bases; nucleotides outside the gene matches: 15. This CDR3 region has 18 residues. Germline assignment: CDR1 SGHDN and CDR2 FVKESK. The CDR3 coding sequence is TGTGCCAGCAGCCAGGTCCTAGCGGGAGTCCTTTTAAGGGATACGCAGTATTTT. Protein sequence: CASSQVLAGVLLRDTQYF.

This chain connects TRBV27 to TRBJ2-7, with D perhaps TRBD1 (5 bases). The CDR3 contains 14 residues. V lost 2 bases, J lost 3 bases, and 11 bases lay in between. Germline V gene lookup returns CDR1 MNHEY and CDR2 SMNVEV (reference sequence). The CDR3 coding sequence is TGTGCCAGCAGTTTAGGGCCAGGGCGCTACGAGCAGTACTTC. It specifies CASSLGPGRYEQYF.

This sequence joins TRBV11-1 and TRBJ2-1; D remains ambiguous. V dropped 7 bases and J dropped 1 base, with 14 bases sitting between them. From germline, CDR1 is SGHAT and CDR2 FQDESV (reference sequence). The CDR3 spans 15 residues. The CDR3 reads CASTFTAGSYNEQFF. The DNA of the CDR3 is TGTGCCAGCACCTTCACCGCAGGATCCTACAATGAGCAGTTCTTC. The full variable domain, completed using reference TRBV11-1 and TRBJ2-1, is EAEVAQSPRYKITEKSQAVAFWCDPISGHATLYWYRQILGQGPELLVQFQDESVVDDSQLPKDRFSAERLKGVDSTLKIQPAELGDSAMYLCASTFTAGSYNEQFFGPGTRLTVL.

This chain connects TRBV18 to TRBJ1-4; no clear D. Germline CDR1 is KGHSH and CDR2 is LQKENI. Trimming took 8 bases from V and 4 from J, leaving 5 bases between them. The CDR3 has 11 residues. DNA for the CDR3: TGTGCCAGCGCATTTAATGAAAAACTGTTTTTT. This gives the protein CASAFNEKLFF.